These T cell receptor beta chains were read from a single sample in a study of T cell responses to AZD1222 COVID-19 vaccine. The data were produced by immunoSEQ multiplex PCR, yet TCRdb's version contains in-frame clones alone and is incomplete. This table has over 100,000 clones, roughly 86% appearing once. The specimen comprised peripheral blood, sampled on day 0 of MenACWY control vaccination. The receptors here all came from an adult in good health. The CDR3 runs from the conserved cysteine through the conserved F or W. Fields, in order: D gene, J gene, V gene, clone size, CDR3 DNA, CDR3 protein. A D gene is named only where the DNA matches it firmly. Rows give clone size only sometimes, using once, few, many, or a class for an expanded clone.

>NA|TRBJ2-1|TRBV7-3|NA
TGTGCCAGCAGCCAGGACTTACCCGGCAATGAGCAGTTCTTC
CASSQDLPGNEQFF
>NA|TRBJ1-6|TRBV3-1/TRBV3-2|NA
TGTGCCAGCAGCCCCCGAAGTGGCGGGATTTCACCCCTCCACTTT
CASSPRSGGISPLHF
>NA|TRBJ2-7|TRBV30|NA
TGTGCCTGGAGTGTCCGGGGAAAAACCTACGAGCAGTACTTC
CAWSVRGKTYEQYF
>NA|TRBJ1-3|TRBV3-1/TRBV3-2|NA
TGTGCCAGCAGCCAAGAAGCAGGCTCTGGAAACACCATATATTTT
CASSQEAGSGNTIYF
>NA|TRBJ2-7|TRBV7-9|few
TGTGCCAGCAGCTTCCTGGGGAGTAGGCCCTCCGAGCAGTACTTC
CASSFLGSRPSEQYF
>NA|TRBJ2-5|TRBV5-1|few
TGCGCCAGCAGCTTCCAGGGCCAAGAGACCCAGTACTTC
CASSFQGQETQYF
>TRBD2|TRBJ2-5|TRBV19|NA
TGTGCCAGTAGTACACAAGGACTAGCGATTGAAGAGACCCAGTACTTC
CASSTQGLAIEETQYF
>TRBD1|TRBJ1-1|TRBV9|NA
TGTGCCAGCAGCGTAGCCGGATTGGGGACAGGGGACACTGAAGCTTTCTTT
CASSVAGLGTGDTEAFF
>NA|TRBJ1-6|TRBV7-9|NA
TGTGCCAGCAGCCCCCAATATAATTCACCCCTCCACTTT
CASSPQYNSPLHF
>TRBD1|TRBJ2-3|TRBV29-1|NA
TGCAGCGGACAGACAGGGGGCACAGATACGCAGTATTTT
CSGQTGGTDTQYF
>NA|TRBJ1-1|TRBV11-2|NA
TGTGCCAGCAGCTTAGATAGTGGTGGAACTGAAGCTTTCTTT
CASSLDSGGTEAFF
>TRBD1|TRBJ1-1|TRBV9|NA
TGTGCCAGCAGCCCCCGGACAGGGCCGGGTCTTACTGAAGCTTTCTTT
CASSPRTGPGLTEAFF
>TRBD1|TRBJ2-2|TRBV3-1/TRBV3-2|NA
TGTGCCATCAAGGACAGGGGCACCGGGGAGCTGTTTTTT
CAIKDRGTGELFF
>NA|TRBJ2-7|TRBV11-2|once
TGTGCCAGCGGGACCTTAAGCTCCTACGAGCAGTACTTC
CASGTLSSYEQYF
>NA|TRBJ1-2|TRBV2|NA
TGTGCCAGCAGTAACAGGGTTCGATATGGCTACACCTTC
CASSNRVRYGYTF
>NA|TRBJ2-1|TRBV5-1|once
TGCGCCAGCTCCCATGGGACTTACCCCAATGAGCAGTTCTTC
CASSHGTYPNEQFF